This TCR beta chain was obtained from a study of regulatory T cells in long-lasting Graves disease. Study-level points and caveats: Limited samples may have lowered accuracy.

Between the trimmed V and J ends, which lost 4 bases and 4 bases, there was a span of 13 bases. CDR1 and CDR2 (germline): SGHTA, FQGNSA. The CDR3 sequence is 14 residues long. This clonotype was observed at least ten times. Its antigen is still unknown. Stated time point: newly diagnosed GD, antithyroid drugs for less than 3 months. TCR sequences were obtained from RNA taken from PBMCs. With iRepertoire HTBI primers and Arm-PCR of CDR3 regions, TCR beta libraries were built. TCRdb redid the calling of the multiplex PCR reads with MiXCR, one entry per CDR3 protein. The sample holds under 800,000 distinct CDR3 sequences, around 15% seen once. These data are also associated with another study on T cells in Graves' hyperthyroidism and ophthalmopathy.

The sequencing here drew on peripheral blood mononuclear cells (PBMCs), taken at new diagnosis, from a patient treated with antithyroid drugs. The chain employs TRBV7-2 and TRBJ1-1, with D perhaps matching TRBD1 (5 bases). This clonotype was obtained from a woman aged 25 to 45 with Graves disease. The CDR3 here is CASSSTQGLTEAFF. The CDR3 bases are TGTGCCAGCAGCTCCACCCAGGGCCTCACTGAAGCTTTCTTT.